These T cell receptor beta chains were read from a single sample in a study of T cells in Graves' hyperthyroidism and ophthalmopathy. TCRdb used MiXCR to reprocess the multiplex PCR reads, holding one entry per CDR3 protein. The sample records a few hundred thousand distinct CDR3 sequences, over 12% being singletons. The sequenced sample was blood. These TCRs come from a woman in her fifties or sixties with Graves' hyperthyroidism that later progressed to Graves' ophthalmopathy. Each CDR3 is given without its conserved first and last residue. Where a row states a size, it is once, few, many or the class of an expanded clone; other rows omit it.

V gene	clone size	CDR3 length	CDR3 protein
TRBV5-4	NA	12	ASSSAEAANIQY
TRBV5-1	few	15	ASSLVGEPGSGDTQY
TRBV28	few	10	ASSSGLWGYT
TRBV4-1	NA	13	ASRPYQGARVEQY
TRBV20-1	NA	15	SAVDLAGVSSTDTQY
TRBV14	NA	10	ASSHGSGELF
TRBV11-2	many	12	ASSPTTDLYGYT
TRBV28	many	14	ASSLDRSGGYNEQF
TRBV27	few	11	ASSSEAFLPLH
TRBV6-2/TRBV6-3	NA	12	ASTPRPHPYEQY
TRBV20-1	many	9	SASPTGEQY
TRBV5-4	many	13	ASSLDQDLGETQY
TRBV5-8	few	10	ASNPKVYGYT
TRBV28	many	11	ASSSIPNEKLF
TRBV30	many	10	AWSYSLYGYT
TRBV7-2	many	13	ASTPRGGRFHEQY
TRBV29-1	many	10	SVIVGTDTQY
TRBV20-1	NA	12	SAEGTSPRHTQY
TRBV24-1	many	13	ATSDFRGGPYEQY
TRBV6-2/TRBV6-3	few	11	ASSYGASDTQY
TRBV29-1	many	13	SVGGRVGGGTEAF
TRBV13	many	12	ASSAATSTDTQY
TRBV14	few	12	ASSYRTGNYGYT
TRBV7-9	few	14	ASSFFLAGYYNEQF
TRBV20-1	many	11	SATPGGRETQY
TRBV9	NA	15	ASSWAPGLAGKETQY
TRBV6-4	NA	10	ARLRGGETQY
TRBV5-1	many	11	ASSGSSGNTIY
TRBV3-1	many	14	ASSQGGLEGYYGYT
TRBV7-2	many	15	ASSTGQGFGAKNIQY
TRBV5-1	many	12	ASSLLWGGTEAF
TRBV11-3	many	14	ASSSLLAGGNNEQF
TRBV20-1	many	12	SAREASGSYEQY